This T cell receptor beta chain is drawn from a study of blood T cells in healthy people across ages. Losses at the gene ends were 7 bases for V and 1 base for J; bases not matched to a gene: 9. Germline CDR1 SGHDT, CDR2 YYEEEE. The CDR3 consists of 15 residues. A second PCR, run for roughly 7 to 12 cycles, used a sample-barcoded 5' primer plus a J-beta primer mix. TCRdb reprocessed the 5' RACE reads via MiXCR and lists one record per CDR3 protein. The sample gives hundreds of thousands of distinct CDR3 sequences, 24% of which show up once; 8.7% is in the top ten. These data are also associated with another study on T cells of mothers and their children.

The rearrangement links TRBV5-6 to TRBJ2-3; 7 nucleotides line up with TRBD1. The sequence derives from a boy younger than 18 in good health. The material sequenced was blood. The CDR3 DNA reads TGTGCCAGCGAAGAACAGGGGCCCCGCACAGATACGCAGTATTTT. Amino acid sequence: CASEEQGPRTDTQYF. Drawing the rest from reference TRBV5-6 and TRBJ2-3, the complete variable domain is DAGVTQSPTHLIKTRGQQVTLRCSPKSGHDTVSWYQQALGQGPQFIFQYYEEEERQRGNFPDRFSGHQFPNYSSELNVNALLLGDSALYLCASEEQGPRTDTQYFGPGTRLTVL.